This TCR beta chain was profiled in a study of shared T cell receptors in the human thymus. CDR3 length equals 14 residues. Germline CDR1 is SNHLY and CDR2 is FYNNEI. V lost 5 bases and J lost 0, with 8 bases in between. Sequenced by immunoSEQ multiplex PCR; TCRdb stores in-frame clones only, minus some. The repertoire holds hundreds of thousands of clones, with about 87% as singletons. These data were likewise used in another study, on human thymus T cells. From that paper: From resections taken during corrective heart surgery, the thymus tissue was obtained. Biased V and J segment usage appeared in thymus and peripheral blood. Unrelated individuals reportedly shared highly overlapping thymic TCR repertoires.

This chain joins TRBV2 and TRBJ1-5; TRBD1 might be the D (5 bases). The clonotype comes from a boy younger than two with a congenital heart defect. Sequencing used thymocytes. Here the CDR3 DNA reads TGTGCCAGCAGTCCCGGACATAGCAATCAGCCCCAGCATTTT. Its translation: CASSPGHSNQPQHF.